Each of the 8 T cell receptor beta chains below was sequenced from the same sample in a study of graft-versus-host responses after intestinal transplantation. Intraepithelial lymphocytes and lamina propria lymphocytes were released through processing of graft tissue. Libraries were prepared by immunoSEQ multiplex PCR; TCRdb keeps only in-frame clonotypes and omits some of them. The data show more than 13,000 clones, 70% seen once. Sample: ileum tissue, taken 700 to 800 days after intestinal transplantation. These receptors were taken from a human patient who received an intestinal transplant, so some T cells may come from the graft donor.

This chain uses TRBV27 with TRBJ1-3; the match to TRBD1 covers 11 bases. Germline lookup yields CDR1 MNHEY and CDR2 SMNVEV (reference sequence). This CDR3 spans 19 amino acids. Trimming cost V 5 bases and J 0 bases; bases outside gene matches: 12. The CDR3 reads CASSHPGTGGVSSGNTIYF. DNA of the CDR3: TGTGCCAGCAGTCACCCCGGGACAGGGGGGGTTTCCTCTGGAAACACCATATATTTT.

In its sample, this clone was seen a few times. This chain joins TRBV19 and TRBJ1-2; 9 bases are a match to TRBD1. V shed 10 bases and J 5 bases; nucleotides not matched to a gene: 11. This CDR3 region has 14 residues. The germline CDR1 and CDR2 sequences are LNHDA and SQIVND (reference sequence). The CDR3 region has the DNA TGTGCCACAACGAGGACAGGGGCAATATATGGCTACACCTTC. Protein: CATTRTGAIYGYTF.

This chain links TRBV2 with TRBJ2-5; D might be TRBD2 (5 bases). Germline V gene sequence: CDR1 SNHLY, CDR2 FYNNEI. The length of the CDR3 is 13 residues. V was cut by 4 bases and J by 5 bases, with 11 bases left in between. CDR3 sequence: CASSVGSHETQYF. The CDR3 DNA sequence: TGTGCCAGCAGTGTGGGGAGCCACGAGACCCAGTACTTC.

The chain combines TRBV4-3 with TRBJ2-3; 13 positions agree with TRBD2. V trimming: 0 bases; J trimming: 4 bases; junction bases outside the gene matches: 1. The germline V gene encodes CDR1 LGHNA and CDR2 YSLEER. This CDR3 is 16 amino acids long. DNA for the CDR3: TGCGCCAGCAGCCAAGAACTAGCGGGGGGGCCAGATACGCAGTATTTT. Amino acids: CASSQELAGGPDTQYF.

The chain carries TRBV7-2 and TRBJ1-1, with 8 bases aligning to TRBD1. This CDR3 contains 16 residues. In germline, CDR1 is SGHTA, CDR2 FQGNSA. V lost 5 bases and J lost 4; bases outside the gene matches: 12. CDR3 protein: CASSPHWTGSPTEAFF. DNA for the CDR3: TGTGCCAGCAGCCCTCACTGGACAGGGTCCCCCACTGAAGCTTTCTTT.

The chain employs TRBV5-1 and TRBJ1-1, with D tentatively TRBD1 (6 bases). V shed 5 bases and J shed 0 bases, with 11 bases lying between them. Germline lookup yields CDR1 SGHRS and CDR2 YFSETQ. The CDR3 extends over 14 amino acids. The CDR3 sequence is CASRFGTMNTEAFF. The CDR3 bases are TGCGCCAGCAGATTCGGGACAATGAACACTGAAGCTTTCTTT.

The genes are TRBV15 and TRBJ1-2; weak D call: TRBD1 (6 bases). V lost 0 bases, J lost 1 base, and 12 bases lay in between. Germline V gives CDR1 LNHNV, CDR2 YYDKDF (reference sequence). This CDR3 is built from 16 residues. In DNA form, the CDR3 reads TGTGCCACCAGCAGAGAACCAGGGGCGAGTAACTATGGCTACACCTTC. Translating gives CATSREPGASNYGYTF.

This chain links TRBV27 with TRBJ2-5; D unresolved. TRBJ2-7 matches the DNA end more closely, so the J call is doubtful. The CDR3 has 13 amino acids. Germline CDR1 MNHEY, CDR2 SMNVEV (reference sequence). CDR3 bases: TGTGCCAGCAGTTTATCGGTGGGTTACGAGCAGTACTTC. This gives the protein CASSLSVGYEQYF.